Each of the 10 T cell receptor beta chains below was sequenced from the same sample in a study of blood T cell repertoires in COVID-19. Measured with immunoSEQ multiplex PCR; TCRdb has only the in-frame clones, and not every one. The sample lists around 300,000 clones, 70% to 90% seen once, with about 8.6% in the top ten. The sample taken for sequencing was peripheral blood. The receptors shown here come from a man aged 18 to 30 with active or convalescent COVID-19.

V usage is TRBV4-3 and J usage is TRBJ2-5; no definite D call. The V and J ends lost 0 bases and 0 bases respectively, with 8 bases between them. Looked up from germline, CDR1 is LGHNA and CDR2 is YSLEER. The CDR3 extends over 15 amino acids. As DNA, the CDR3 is TGCGCCAGCAGCCAAGATTATCTGTACCAAGAGACCCAGTACTTC. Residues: CASSQDYLYQETQYF.

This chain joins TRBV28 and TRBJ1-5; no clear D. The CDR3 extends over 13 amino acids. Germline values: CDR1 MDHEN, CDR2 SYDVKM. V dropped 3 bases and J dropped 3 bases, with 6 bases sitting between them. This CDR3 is CASSFTTNQPQHF. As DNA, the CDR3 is TGTGCCAGCAGTTTTACAACCAATCAGCCCCAGCATTTT.

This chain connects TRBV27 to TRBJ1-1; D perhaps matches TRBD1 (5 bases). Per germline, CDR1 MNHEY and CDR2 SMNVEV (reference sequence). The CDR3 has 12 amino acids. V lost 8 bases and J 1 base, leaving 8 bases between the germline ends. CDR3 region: CASGRANTEAFF. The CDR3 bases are TGTGCCAGCGGCAGGGCGAACACTGAAGCTTTCTTT.

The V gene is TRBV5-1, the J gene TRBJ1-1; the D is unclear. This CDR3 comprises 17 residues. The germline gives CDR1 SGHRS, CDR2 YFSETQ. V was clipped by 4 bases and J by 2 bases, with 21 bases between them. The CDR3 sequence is CASSINRITTVNTEAFF. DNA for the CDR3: TGCGCCAGCAGCATCAATCGGATAACAACAGTAAACACTGAAGCTTTCTTT. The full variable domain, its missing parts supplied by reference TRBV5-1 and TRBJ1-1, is KAGVTQTPRYLIKTRGQQVTLSCSPISGHRSVSWYQQTPGQGLQFLFEYFSETQRNKGNFPGRFSGRQFSNSRSEMNVSTLELGDSALYLCASSINRITTVNTEAFFGQGTRLTVV.

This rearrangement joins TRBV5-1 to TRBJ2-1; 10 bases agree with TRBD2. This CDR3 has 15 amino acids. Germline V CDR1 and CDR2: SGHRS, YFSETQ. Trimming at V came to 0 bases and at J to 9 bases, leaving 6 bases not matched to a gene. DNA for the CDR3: TGCGCCAGCAGCTTGGAGTCTAGCGGGGGTGTTGAGCAGTTCTTC. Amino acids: CASSLESSGGVEQFF.

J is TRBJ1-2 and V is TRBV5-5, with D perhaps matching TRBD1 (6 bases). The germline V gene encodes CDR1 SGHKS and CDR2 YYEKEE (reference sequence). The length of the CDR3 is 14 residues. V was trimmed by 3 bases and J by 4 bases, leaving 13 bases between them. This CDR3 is CASSSPGTSYGYTF. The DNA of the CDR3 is TGTGCCAGCAGCTCCCCTGGGACAAGCTATGGCTACACCTTC.

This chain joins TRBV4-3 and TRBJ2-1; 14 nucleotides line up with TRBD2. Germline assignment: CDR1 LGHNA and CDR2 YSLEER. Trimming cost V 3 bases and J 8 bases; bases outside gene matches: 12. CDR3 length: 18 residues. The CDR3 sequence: CASSQVLVTSGGAYEQFF. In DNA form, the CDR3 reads TGCGCCAGCAGCCAGGTCCTCGTGACTAGCGGGGGGGCATATGAGCAGTTCTTC.

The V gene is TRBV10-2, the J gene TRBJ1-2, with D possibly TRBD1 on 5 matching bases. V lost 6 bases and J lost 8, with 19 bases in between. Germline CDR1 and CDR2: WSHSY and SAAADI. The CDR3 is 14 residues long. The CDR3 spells CASRERDFSEGYTF. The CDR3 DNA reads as TGCGCCAGCAGGGAGAGGGACTTTTCCGAGGGCTACACCTTC.

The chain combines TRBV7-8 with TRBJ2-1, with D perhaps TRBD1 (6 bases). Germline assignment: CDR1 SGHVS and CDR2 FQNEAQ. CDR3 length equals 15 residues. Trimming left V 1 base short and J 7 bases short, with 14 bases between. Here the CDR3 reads CASSLDREPENEQFF. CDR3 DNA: TGTGCCAGCAGCTTAGACAGGGAGCCGGAGAATGAGCAGTTCTTC.

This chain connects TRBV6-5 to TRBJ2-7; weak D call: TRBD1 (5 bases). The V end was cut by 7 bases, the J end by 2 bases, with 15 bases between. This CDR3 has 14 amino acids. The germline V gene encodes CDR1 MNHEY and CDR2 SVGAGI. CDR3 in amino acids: CASTQGAEAYEQYF. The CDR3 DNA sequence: TGTGCCAGCACCCAAGGGGCAGAAGCCTACGAGCAGTACTTC.